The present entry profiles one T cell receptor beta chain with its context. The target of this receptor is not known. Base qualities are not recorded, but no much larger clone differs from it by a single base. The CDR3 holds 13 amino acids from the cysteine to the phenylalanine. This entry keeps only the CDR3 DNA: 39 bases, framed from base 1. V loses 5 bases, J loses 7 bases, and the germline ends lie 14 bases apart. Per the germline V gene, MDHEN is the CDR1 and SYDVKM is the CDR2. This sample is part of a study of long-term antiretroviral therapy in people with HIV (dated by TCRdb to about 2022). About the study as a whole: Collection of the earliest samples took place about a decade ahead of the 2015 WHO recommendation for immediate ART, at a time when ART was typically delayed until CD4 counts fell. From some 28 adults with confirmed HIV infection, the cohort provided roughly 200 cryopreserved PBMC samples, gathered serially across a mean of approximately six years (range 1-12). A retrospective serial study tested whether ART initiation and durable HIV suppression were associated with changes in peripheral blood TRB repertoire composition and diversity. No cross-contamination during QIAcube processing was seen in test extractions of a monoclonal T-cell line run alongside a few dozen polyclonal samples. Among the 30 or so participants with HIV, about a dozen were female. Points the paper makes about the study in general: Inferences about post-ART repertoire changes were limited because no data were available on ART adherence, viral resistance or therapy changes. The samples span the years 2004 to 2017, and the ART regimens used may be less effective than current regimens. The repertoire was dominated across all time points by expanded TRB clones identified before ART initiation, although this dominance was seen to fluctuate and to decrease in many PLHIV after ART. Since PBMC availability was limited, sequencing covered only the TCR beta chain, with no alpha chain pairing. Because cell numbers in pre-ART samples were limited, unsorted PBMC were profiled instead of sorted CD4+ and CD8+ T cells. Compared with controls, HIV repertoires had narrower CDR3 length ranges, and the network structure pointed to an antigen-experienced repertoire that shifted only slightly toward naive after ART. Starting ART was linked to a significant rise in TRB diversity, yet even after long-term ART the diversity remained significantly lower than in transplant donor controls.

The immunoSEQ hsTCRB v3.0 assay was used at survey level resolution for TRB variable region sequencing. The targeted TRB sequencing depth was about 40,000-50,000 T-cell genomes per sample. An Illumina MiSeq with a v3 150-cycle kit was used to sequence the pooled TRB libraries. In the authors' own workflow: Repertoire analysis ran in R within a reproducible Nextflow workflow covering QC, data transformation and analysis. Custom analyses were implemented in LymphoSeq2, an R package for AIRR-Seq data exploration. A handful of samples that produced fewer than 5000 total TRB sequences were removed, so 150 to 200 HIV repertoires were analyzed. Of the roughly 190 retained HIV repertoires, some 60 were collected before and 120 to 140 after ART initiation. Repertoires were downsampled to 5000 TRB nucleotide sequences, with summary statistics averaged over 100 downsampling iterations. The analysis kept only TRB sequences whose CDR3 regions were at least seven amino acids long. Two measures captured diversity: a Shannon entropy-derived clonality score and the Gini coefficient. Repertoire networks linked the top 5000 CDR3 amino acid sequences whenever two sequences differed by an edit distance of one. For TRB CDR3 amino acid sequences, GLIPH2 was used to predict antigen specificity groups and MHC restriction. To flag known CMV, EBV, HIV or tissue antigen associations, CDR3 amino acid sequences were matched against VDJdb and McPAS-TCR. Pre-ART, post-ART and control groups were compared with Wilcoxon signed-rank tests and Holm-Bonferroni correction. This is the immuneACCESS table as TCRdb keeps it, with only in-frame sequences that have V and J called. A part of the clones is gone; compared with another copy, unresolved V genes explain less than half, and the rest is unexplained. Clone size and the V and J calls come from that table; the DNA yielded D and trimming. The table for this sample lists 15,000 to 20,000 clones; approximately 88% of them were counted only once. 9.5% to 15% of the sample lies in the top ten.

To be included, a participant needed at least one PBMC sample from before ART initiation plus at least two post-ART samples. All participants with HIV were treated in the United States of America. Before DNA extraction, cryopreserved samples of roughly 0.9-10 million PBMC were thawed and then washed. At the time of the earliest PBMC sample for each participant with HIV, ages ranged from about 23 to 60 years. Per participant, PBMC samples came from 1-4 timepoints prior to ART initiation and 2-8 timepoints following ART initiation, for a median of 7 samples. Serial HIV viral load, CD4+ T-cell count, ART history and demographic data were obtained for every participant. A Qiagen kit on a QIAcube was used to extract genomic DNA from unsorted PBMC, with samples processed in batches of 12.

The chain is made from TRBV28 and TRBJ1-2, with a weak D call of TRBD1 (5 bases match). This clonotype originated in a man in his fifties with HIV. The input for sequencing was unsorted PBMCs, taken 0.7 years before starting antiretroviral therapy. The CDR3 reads CASSVQRDLGYTF. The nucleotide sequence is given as TGTGCCAGCAGTGTACAACGGGACCTTGGCTACACCTTC.